Listed here are 7 T cell receptor beta chains from one sample, sequenced in a study of blood T cell repertoires in COVID-19. Profiled with immunoSEQ multiplex PCR; TCRdb holds only in-frame clones, not every one. The sample contains approximately 230,000 clones, 85% to 90% of which appear only once. Material: PBMCs or T cells enriched from blood (not recorded which). The receptor source for this set is a man in his late teens or twenties who had recovered from COVID-19.

This chain connects TRBV6-2 or TRBV6-3 to TRBJ1-3; D is unresolved. V dropped 2 bases and J dropped 8 bases, with 7 bases sitting between them. There are 12 residues in the CDR3. Germline V gene sequence: CDR1 MNHEY, CDR2 SVGEGT. The CDR3 DNA follows: TGTGCCAGCAGTTACCCGGTACACACCATATATTTT. Its translation: CASSYPVHTIYF.

The gene calls are TRBV7-8 and TRBJ1-1; tentatively, D is TRBD1 (5 bases). Germline V gene data show CDR1 as SGHVS and CDR2 as FQNEAQ. This CDR3 region has 14 residues. V lost 2 bases and J 1 base, leaving 8 bases between the germline ends. The CDR3 loop reads CASSLNQGNTEAFF. CDR3 in DNA: TGTGCCAGCAGCTTAAATCAGGGGAACACTGAAGCTTTCTTT.

This chain joins TRBV20-1 and TRBJ2-7; 9 bases are shared with TRBD2. CDR1 is DFQATT, CDR2 SNEGSKA, per germline (reference sequence). J gave up 3 bases and V 3 bases, and 6 bases lay outside the gene matches. This CDR3 spans 14 amino acids. CDR3 protein: CSASLAGVDYEQYF. The CDR3 DNA follows: TGCAGTGCTAGTTTAGCGGGAGTAGACTACGAGCAGTACTTC.

DNA of the CDR3: TGCGCCAGCAGCTGGGCGGGACTAGCGGGAGGGAGCTCCTACAATGAGCAGTTCTTC. Protein: CASSWAGLAGGSSYNEQFF. The chain is built from TRBV5-1 and TRBJ2-1; 16 nucleotides align to TRBD2. The CDR3 is 19 amino acids. The germline V gene has CDR1 SGHRS and CDR2 YFSETQ. The V segment lost 3 bases and the J segment 0 bases; nucleotides outside the gene matches: 6.

J is TRBJ2-2 and V is TRBV15; TRBD1 is a possible D gene (5 bases). CDR3 size: 16 residues. The germline V gene has CDR1 LNHNV and CDR2 YYDKDF (reference sequence). V was shortened by 7 bases and J by 0 bases, with 15 bases between the two germline ends. In DNA form, the CDR3 reads TGTGCCACCATAGGCCCAGGGCCGACGAACACCGGGGAGCTGTTTTTT. Amino acids: CATIGPGPTNTGELFF.

V is TRBV28 and J is TRBJ1-4; 7 nucleotides agree with TRBD1. Germline V gene lookup returns CDR1 MDHEN and CDR2 SYDVKM. V lost 5 bases, J lost 8 bases, and 8 bases stayed unmatched. The CDR3 has 14 residues. The CDR3 region has the DNA TGTGCCAGCAGTAGACAGGGTTGGGAAGAAAAACTGTTTTTT. Its translation is CASSRQGWEEKLFF.

J is TRBJ2-7 and V is TRBV10-1, with 12 bases aligning to TRBD2. This CDR3 contains 19 residues. Per germline, CDR1 WNHNN and CDR2 SYGVQD (reference sequence). With 2 bases clipped from V and 6 bases from J, the junction kept 17 bases outside the gene matches. The DNA of the CDR3 is TGCGCCAGCAGTGAGGGCCGGGGACTAGCGGGCTCACTATCACCCGAGCAGTACTTC. Amino acids: CASSEGRGLAGSLSPEQYF.